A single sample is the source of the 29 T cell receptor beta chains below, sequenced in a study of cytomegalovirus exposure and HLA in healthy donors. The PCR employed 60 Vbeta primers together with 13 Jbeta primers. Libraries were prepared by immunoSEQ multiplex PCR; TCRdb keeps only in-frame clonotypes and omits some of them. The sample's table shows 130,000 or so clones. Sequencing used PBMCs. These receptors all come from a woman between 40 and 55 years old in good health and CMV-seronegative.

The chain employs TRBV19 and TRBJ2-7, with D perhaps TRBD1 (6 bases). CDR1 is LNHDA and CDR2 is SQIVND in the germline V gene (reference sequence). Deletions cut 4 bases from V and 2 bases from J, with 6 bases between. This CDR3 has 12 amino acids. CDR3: CASSNRAYEQYF. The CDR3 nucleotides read TGTGCCAGTAGTAACAGGGCCTACGAGCAGTACTTC. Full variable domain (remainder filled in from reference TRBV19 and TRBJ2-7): DGGITQSPKYLFRKEGQNVTLSCEQNLNHDAMYWYRQDPGQGLRLIYYSQIVNDFQKGDIAEGYSVSREKKESFPLTVTSAQKNPTAFYLCASSNRAYEQYFGPGTRLTVT.

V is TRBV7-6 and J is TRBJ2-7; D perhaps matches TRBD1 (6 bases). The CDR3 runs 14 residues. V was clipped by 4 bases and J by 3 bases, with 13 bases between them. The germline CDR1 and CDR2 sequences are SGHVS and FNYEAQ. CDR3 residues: CASSSGTGSYEQYF. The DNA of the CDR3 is TGTGCCAGCAGCTCAGGTACAGGGAGCTACGAGCAGTACTTC. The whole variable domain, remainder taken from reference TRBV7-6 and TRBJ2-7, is GAGVSQSPRYKVTKRGQDVALRCDPISGHVSLYWYRQALGQGPEFLTYFNYEAQQDKSGLPNDRFSAERPEGSISTLTIQRTEQRDSAMYRCASSSGTGSYEQYFGPGTRLTVT.

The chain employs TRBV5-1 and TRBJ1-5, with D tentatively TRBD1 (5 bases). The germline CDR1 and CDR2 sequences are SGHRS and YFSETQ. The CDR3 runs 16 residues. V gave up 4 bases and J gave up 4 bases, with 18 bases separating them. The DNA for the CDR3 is TGCGCCAGCAGCCCGTCCCCGACAGCAGGAAATCAGCCCCAGCATTTT. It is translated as CASSPSPTAGNQPQHF. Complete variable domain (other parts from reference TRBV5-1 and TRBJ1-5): KAGVTQTPRYLIKTRGQQVTLSCSPISGHRSVSWYQQTPGQGLQFLFEYFSETQRNKGNFPGRFSGRQFSNSRSEMNVSTLELGDSALYLCASSPSPTAGNQPQHFGDGTRLSIL.

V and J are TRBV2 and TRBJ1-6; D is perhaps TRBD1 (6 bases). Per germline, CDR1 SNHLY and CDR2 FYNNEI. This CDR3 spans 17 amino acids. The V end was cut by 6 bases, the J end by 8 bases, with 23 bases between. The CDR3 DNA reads TGTGCCAGCAGACGGAGCGGGGGGCCCCCAGGCGATTCACCCCTCCACTTT. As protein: CASRRSGGPPGDSPLHF. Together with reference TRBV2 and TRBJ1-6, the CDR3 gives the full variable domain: EPEVTQTPSHQVTQMGQEVILRCVPISNHLYFYWYRQILGQKVEFLVSFYNNEISEKSEIFDDQFSVERPDGSNFTLKIRSTKLEDSAMYFCASRRSGGPPGDSPLHFGNGTRLTVT.

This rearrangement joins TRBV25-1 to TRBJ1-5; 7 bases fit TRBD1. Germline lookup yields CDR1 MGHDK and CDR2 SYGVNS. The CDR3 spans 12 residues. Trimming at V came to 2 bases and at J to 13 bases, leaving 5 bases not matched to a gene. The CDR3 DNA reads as TGTGCCAGCAGTGAACAGGCAGGGGGTCAGCATTTT. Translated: CASSEQAGGQHF.

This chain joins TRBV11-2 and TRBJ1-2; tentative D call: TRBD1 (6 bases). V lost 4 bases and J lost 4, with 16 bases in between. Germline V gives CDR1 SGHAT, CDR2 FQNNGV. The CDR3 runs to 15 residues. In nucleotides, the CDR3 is TGTGCCAGCAGCTCATTCGGGGGGCTGGGCTATGGCTACACCTTC. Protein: CASSSFGGLGYGYTF.

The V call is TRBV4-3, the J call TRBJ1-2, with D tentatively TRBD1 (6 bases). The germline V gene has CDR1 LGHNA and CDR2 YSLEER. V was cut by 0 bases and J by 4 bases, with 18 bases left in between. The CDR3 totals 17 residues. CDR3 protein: CASSQDRGRGGVYGYTF. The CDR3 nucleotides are TGCGCCAGCAGCCAAGATAGGGGTCGGGGGGGCGTCTATGGCTACACCTTC.

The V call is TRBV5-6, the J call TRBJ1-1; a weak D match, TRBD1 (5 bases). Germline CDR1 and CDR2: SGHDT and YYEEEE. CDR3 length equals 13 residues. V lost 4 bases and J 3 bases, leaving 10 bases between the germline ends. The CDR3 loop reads CASSVDRHTEAFF. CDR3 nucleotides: TGTGCCAGCAGCGTCGACAGACACACTGAAGCTTTCTTT.

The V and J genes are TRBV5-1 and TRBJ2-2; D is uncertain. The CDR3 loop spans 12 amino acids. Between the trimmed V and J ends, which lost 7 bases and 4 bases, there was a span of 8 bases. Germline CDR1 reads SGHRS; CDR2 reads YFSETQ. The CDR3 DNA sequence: TGCGCCAGCCGATACAGCACCGGGGAGCTGTTTTTT. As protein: CASRYSTGELFF.

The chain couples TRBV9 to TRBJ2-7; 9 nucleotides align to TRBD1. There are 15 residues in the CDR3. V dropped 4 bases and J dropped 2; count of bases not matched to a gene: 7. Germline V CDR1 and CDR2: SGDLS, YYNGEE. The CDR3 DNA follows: TGTGCCAGCAGCACAAACAGGGGGCTCCCCTACGAGCAGTACTTC. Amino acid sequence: CASSTNRGLPYEQYF.

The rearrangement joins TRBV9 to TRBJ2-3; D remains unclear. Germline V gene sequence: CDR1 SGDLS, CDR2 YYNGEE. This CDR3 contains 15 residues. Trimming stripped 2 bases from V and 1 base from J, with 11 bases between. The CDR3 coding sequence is TGTGCCAGCAGCGTGGATAGTGAGGGCACAGATACGCAGTATTTT. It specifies CASSVDSEGTDTQYF.

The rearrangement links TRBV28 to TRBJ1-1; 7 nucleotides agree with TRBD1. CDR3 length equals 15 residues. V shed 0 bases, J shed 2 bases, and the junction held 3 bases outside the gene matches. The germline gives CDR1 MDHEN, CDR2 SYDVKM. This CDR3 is CASSLWGQQNTEAFF. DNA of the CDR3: TGTGCCAGCAGTTTATGGGGACAGCAAAACACTGAAGCTTTCTTT.

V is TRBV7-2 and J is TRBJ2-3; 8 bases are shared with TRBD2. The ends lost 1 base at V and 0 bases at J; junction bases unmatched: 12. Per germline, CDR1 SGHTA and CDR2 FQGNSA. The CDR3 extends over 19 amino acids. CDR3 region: CASSLGFGVLAASTDTQYF. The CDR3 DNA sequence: TGTGCCAGCAGCTTAGGGTTCGGGGTACTAGCGGCTAGCACAGATACGCAGTATTTT.

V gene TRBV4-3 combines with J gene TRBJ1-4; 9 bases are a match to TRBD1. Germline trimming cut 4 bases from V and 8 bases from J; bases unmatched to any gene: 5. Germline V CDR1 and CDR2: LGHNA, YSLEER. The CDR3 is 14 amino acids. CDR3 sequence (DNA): TGCGCCAGCAGCCCACAGGGGGCAAAGGAAAAACTGTTTTTT. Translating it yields CASSPQGAKEKLFF.

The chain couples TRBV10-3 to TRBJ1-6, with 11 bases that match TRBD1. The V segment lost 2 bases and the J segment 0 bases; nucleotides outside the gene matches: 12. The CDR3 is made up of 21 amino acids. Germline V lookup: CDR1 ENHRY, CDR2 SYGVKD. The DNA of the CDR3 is TGTGCCATCAGTGAGCCTCCGGACAGGGGGCCGTTGCTCTCCTATAATTCACCCCTCCACTTT. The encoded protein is CAISEPPDRGPLLSYNSPLHF.

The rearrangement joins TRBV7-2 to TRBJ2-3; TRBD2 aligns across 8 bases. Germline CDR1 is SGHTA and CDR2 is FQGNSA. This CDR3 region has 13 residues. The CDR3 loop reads CASAGGRTDTQYF. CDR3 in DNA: TGTGCTTCAGCGGGCGGGAGGACAGATACGCAGTATTTT.

The CDR3 loop reads CASSSRTATNYGYTF. The CDR3 region has the DNA TGTGCCAGCAGCTCCCGGACAGCTACTAACTATGGCTACACCTTC. The chain has TRBV13 and TRBJ1-2, with a weak D call TRBD1 (6 bases). This CDR3 contains 15 residues. Germline V gives CDR1 PRHDT, CDR2 FYEKMQ (reference sequence). V was cut by 4 bases and J by 0 bases, with 12 bases left in between. Drawing the rest from reference TRBV13 and TRBJ1-2, the complete variable domain is AAGVIQSPRHLIKEKRETATLKCYPIPRHDTVYWYQQGPGQDPQFLISFYEKMQSDKGSIPDRFSAQQFSDYHSELNMSSLELGDSALYFCASSSRTATNYGYTFGSGTRLTVV.

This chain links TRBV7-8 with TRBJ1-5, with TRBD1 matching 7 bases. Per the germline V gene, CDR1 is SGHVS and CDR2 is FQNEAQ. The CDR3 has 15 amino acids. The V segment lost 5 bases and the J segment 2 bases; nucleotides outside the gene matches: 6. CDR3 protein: CASSPPGQGNQPQHF. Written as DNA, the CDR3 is TGTGCCAGCAGCCCTCCAGGACAGGGCAATCAGCCCCAGCATTTT.

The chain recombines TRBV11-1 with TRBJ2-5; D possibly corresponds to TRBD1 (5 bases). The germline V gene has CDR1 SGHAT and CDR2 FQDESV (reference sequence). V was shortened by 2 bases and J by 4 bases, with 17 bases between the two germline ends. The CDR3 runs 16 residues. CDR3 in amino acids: CASSLFTGALGETQYF. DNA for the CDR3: TGTGCCAGCAGCTTATTTACTGGGGCACTCGGAGAGACCCAGTACTTC.

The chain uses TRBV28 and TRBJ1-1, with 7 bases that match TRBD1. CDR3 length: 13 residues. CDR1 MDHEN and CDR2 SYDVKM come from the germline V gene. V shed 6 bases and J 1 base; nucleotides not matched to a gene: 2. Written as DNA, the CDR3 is TGTGCCAGCAGCAGGGGGAGGAACACTGAAGCTTTCTTT. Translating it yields CASSRGRNTEAFF.

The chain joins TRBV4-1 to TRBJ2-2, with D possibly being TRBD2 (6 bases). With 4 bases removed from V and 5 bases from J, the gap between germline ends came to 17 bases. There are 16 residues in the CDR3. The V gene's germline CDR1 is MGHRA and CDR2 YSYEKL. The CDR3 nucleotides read TGCGCCAGCAGCCCCTGGGCGGGGTCGGGAACCGGGGAGCTGTTTTTT. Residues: CASSPWAGSGTGELFF.

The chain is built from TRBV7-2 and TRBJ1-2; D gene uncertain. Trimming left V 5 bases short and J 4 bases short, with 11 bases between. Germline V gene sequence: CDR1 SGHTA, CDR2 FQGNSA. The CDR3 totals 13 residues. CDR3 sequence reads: CASSEEAVYGYTF. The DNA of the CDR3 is TGTGCCAGCAGCGAGGAGGCAGTCTATGGCTACACCTTC.

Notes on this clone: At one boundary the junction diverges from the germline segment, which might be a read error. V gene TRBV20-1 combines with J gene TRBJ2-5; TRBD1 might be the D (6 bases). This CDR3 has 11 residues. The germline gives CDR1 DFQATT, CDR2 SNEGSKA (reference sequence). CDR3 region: CSGQDQETRYF. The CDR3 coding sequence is TGCAGTGGACAGGACCAAGAGACCCGGTACTTC.

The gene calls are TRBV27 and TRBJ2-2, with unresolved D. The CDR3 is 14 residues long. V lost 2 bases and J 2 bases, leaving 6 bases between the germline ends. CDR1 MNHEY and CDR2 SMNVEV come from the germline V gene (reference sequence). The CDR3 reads CASSLRSNTGELFF. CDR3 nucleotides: TGTGCCAGCAGTTTAAGAAGCAACACCGGGGAGCTGTTTTTT.

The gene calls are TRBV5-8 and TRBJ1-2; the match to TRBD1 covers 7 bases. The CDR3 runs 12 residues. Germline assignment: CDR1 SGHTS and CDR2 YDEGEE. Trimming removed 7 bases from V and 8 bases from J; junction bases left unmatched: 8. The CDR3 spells CASARDSRGYTF. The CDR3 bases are TGTGCCAGCGCAAGGGACAGCCGGGGCTACACCTTC.

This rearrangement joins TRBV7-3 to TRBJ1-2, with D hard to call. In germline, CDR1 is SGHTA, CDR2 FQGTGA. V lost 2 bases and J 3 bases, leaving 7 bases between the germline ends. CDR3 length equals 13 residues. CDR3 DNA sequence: TGTGCCAGCAGCTTACAGGATTACTATGGCTACACCTTC. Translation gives CASSLQDYYGYTF.

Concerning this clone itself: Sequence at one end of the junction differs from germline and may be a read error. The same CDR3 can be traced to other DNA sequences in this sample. CDR3 sequence: CASRGGGTQVRGTEAFF. Written as DNA, the CDR3 is TGTGCCAGTAGGGGAGGGGGGACACAGGTAAGAGGCACTGAAGCTTTCTTC. The V and J genes are TRBV19 and TRBJ1-1; tentative D call: TRBD1 (6 bases). CDR3 length equals 17 residues. Germline loops: CDR1 LNHDA, CDR2 SQIVND (reference sequence).

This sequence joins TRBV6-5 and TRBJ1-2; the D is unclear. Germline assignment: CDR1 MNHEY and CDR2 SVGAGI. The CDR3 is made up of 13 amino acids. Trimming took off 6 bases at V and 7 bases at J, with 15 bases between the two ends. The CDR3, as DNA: TGTGCCAGCAGGGGAGACCCGGCGGGTGGCTACACCTTC. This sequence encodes CASRGDPAGGYTF.

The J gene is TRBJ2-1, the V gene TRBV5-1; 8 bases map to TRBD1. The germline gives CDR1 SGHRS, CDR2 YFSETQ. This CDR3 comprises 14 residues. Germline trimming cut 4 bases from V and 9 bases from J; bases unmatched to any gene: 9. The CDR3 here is CASSILQGGGEQFF. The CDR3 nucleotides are TGCGCCAGCAGCATATTACAGGGGGGCGGTGAGCAGTTCTTC. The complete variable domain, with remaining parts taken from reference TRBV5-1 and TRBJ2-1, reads KAGVTQTPRYLIKTRGQQVTLSCSPISGHRSVSWYQQTPGQGLQFLFEYFSETQRNKGNFPGRFSGRQFSNSRSEMNVSTLELGDSALYLCASSILQGGGEQFFGPGTRLTVL.